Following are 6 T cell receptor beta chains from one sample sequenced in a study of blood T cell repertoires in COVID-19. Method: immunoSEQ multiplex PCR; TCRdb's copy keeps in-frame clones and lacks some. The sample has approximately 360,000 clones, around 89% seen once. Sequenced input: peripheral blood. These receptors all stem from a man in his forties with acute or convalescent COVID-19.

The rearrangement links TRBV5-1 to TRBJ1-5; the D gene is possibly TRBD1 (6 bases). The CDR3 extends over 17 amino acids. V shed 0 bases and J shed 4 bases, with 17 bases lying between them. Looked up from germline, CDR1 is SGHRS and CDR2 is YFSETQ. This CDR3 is CASSLDGVGQGNQPQHF. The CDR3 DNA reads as TGCGCCAGCAGCTTGGACGGCGTTGGGCAGGGGAATCAGCCCCAGCATTTT.

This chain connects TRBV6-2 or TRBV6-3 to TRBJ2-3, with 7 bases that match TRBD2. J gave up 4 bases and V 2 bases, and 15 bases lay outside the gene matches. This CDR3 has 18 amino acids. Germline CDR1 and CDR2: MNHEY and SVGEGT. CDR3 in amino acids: CASSYQLKREEQADTQYF. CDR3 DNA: TGTGCCAGCAGTTACCAGTTGAAGCGGGAAGAACAGGCAGATACGCAGTATTTT.

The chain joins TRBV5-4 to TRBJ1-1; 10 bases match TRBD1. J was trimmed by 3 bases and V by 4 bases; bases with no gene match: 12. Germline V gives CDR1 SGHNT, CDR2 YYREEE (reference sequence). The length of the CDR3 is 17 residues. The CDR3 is CASSPDRGQGSDTEAFF. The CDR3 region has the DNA TGTGCCAGCAGCCCCGACCGGGGACAGGGGTCTGACACTGAAGCTTTCTTT.

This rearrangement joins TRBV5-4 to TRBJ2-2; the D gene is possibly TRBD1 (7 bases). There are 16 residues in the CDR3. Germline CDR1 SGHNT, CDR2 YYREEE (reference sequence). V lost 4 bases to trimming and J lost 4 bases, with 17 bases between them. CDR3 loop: CASSPAGTAGTGELFF. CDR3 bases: TGTGCCAGCAGCCCCGCCGGGACAGCGGGCACCGGGGAGCTGTTTTTT.

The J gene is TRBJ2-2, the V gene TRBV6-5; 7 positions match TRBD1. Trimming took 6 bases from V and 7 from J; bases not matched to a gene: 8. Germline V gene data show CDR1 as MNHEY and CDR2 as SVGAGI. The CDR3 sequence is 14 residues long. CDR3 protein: CASRSTGDSGELFF. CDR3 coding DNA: TGTGCCAGCAGATCCACAGGGGATAGCGGGGAGCTGTTTTTT.

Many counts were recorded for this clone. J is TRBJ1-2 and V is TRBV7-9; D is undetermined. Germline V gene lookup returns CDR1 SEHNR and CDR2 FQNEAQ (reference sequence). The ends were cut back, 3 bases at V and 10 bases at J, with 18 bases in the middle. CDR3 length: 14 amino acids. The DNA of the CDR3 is TGTGCCAGCAGCTTCCTATCGAACCGGGAGGACTACACCTTC. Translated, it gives CASSFLSNREDYTF.